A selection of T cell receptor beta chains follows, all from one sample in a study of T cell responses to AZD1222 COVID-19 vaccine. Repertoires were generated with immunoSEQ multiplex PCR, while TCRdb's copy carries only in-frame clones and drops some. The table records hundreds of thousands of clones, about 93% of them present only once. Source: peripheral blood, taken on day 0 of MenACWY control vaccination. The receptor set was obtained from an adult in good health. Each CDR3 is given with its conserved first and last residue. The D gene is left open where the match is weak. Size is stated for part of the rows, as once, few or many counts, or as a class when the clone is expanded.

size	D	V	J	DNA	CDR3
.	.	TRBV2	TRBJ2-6	TGTGCCAGCAGTGAAGCGGGCTCTGGGGCCAACGTCCTGACTTTC	CASSEAGSGANVLTF
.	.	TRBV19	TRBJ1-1	TGTGCCAGTCGGTGGTACACTGAAGCTTTCTTT	CASRWYTEAFF
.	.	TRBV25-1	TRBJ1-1	TGTGCCAGCAGGCGCCATGAGGCGGGGACTGAAGCTTTCTTT	CASRRHEAGTEAFF
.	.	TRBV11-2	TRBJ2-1	TGTGCCAGCAGCTTAGTATTGGGCAGCCAAGCTACGTTCTTC	CASSLVLGSQATFF
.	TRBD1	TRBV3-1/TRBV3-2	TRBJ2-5	TGTGCCAGCAGCCACGTAGGGGGCACCCAGTACTTC	CASSHVGGTQYF
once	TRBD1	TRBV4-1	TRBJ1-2	TGCGCCAGCAGCCAAGTTGGTGGGACAGGGGTAGTGGAAGGCTACACCTTC	CASSQVGGTGVVEGYTF
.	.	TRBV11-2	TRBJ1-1	TGTGCCAGCAGCCCCAGAACCAGGGGTAACAACACTGAAGCTTTCTTT	CASSPRTRGNNTEAFF
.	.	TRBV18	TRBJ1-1	TGTGCCAGCTCACGGGGGCCAGATTACACTGAAGCTTTCTTT	CASSRGPDYTEAFF
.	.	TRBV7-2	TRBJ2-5	TGTGCCAGCAGCCAACAACGATCTGGAGAGACCCAGTACTTC	CASSQQRSGETQYF
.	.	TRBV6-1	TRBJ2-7	TGTGCCAGCAGTGATGTTTTCAGGGGCTTCAACTACGAGCAGTACTTC	CASSDVFRGFNYEQYF
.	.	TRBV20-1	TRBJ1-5	TGCAGTGCTAGTTATGGAAGCGAGTCCAGCTTCAATCAGCCCCAGCATTTT	CSASYGSESSFNQPQHF
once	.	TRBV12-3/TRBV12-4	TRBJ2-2	TGTGCCAGCAGTTTAGGGTTTACCGGGGAGCTGTTTTTT	CASSLGFTGELFF
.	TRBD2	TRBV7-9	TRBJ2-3	TGTGCCAGCAGCTGGACTAGCGTAACAGATACGCAGTATTTT	CASSWTSVTDTQYF
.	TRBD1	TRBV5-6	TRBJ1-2	TGTGCCAGCAGCCCGACAGGGTTAGGTGGCTACACCTTC	CASSPTGLGGYTF
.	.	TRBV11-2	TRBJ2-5	TGTGCCAGCAGGACACCTCAAGAGACCCAGTACTTC	CASRTPQETQYF
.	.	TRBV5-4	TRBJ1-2	TGTGCCAGCAGCTCAAGTGGACAAGCATATGGCTACACCTTC	CASSSSGQAYGYTF
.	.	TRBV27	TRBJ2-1	TGTGCCAGCAGTTTTCGGGGTATCTCCTACAATGAGCAGTTCTTC	CASSFRGISYNEQFF
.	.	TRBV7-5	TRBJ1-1	TGTGCCAGAAGCGGAAAGGGCCACACTGAAGCTTTCTTT	CARSGKGHTEAFF
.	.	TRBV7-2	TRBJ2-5	TGTGCCAGCAGCTCGGGGTTCGTCCAAGAGACCCAGTACTTC	CASSSGFVQETQYF
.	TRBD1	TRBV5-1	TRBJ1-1	TGCGCCAGCAGCTCGGACAGGGTGGGCACTGAAGCTTTCTTT	CASSSDRVGTEAFF
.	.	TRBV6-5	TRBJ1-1	TGTGCCAGCAGTTACTCGTCTAGGGTGAGGAACACTGAAGCTTTCTTT	CASSYSSRVRNTEAFF
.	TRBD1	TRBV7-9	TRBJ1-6	TGTGCCAGCGAACCACGACAGGGTGAATCACCCCTCCACTTT	CASEPRQGESPLHF
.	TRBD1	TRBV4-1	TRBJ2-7	TGCGCCAGCAGCCAAGTCGGGACAGGCGACGAGCAGTACTTC	CASSQVGTGDEQYF
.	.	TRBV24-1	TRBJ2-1	TGTGCCACCAGTGGACAGCCCTCCTACAATGAGCAGTTCTTC	CATSGQPSYNEQFF
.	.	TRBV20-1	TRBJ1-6	TGCAGTGCTAGTGGGACTCATGCTCGGGATTCACCCCTCCACTTT	CSASGTHARDSPLHF
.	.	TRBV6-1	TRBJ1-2	TGTGCCAGCAGTGAAAGGGGTCCTAACTATGGCTACACCTTC	CASSERGPNYGYTF
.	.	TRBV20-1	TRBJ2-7	TGCAGTGCTAGAGATTTCCCTGAGCAGTACTTC	CSARDFPEQYF
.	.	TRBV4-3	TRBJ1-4	TGCGCCAGCAGCCAAGAAGTGGGCACCTCTAATGAAAAACTGTTTTTT	CASSQEVGTSNEKLFF
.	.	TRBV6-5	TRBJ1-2	TGTGCCAGCAGTTACTCGGGTTCCGGGGACTATGGCTACACCTTC	CASSYSGSGDYGYTF
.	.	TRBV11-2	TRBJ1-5	TGTGCCAGCAGCTTAATCAATGGGAAGCCCCAGCATTTT	CASSLINGKPQHF
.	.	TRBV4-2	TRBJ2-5	TGTGCCAGCAGCCAAGTAAGTGAAGAGACCCAGTACTTC	CASSQVSEETQYF
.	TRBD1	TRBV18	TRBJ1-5	TGTGCCAGCTCACCGGCGACAGGGGATAGCAATCAGCCCCAGCATTTT	CASSPATGDSNQPQHF
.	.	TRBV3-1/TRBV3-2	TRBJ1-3	TGTGCCAGCAGCCAAGTCACAGGGTCCATATATTTT	CASSQVTGSIYF
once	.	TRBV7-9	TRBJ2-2	TGTGCCAGCAGCTTGTACGGGGCGGCCGGGGAGCTGTTTTTT	CASSLYGAAGELFF
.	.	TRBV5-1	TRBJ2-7	TGCGCCAGCAGCTTGGGGCTCGGGGTATCCTACGAGCAGTACTTC	CASSLGLGVSYEQYF
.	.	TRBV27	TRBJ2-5	TGTGCCAGCAGTCCTAGGATGACGGGAGAGACCCAGTACTTC	CASSPRMTGETQYF
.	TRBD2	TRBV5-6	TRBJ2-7	TGTGCCAGCAGCCTAGGGACTAGCGTTTCCTACGAGCAGTACTTC	CASSLGTSVSYEQYF
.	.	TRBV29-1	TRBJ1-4	TGCAGCGTTAGAACGTCCGGGACAAGACTGTTTTTT	CSVRTSGTRLFF
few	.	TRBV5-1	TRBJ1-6	TGCGCCAGCAGCTTGGAGGCAGGCTATAATTCACCCCTCCACTTT	CASSLEAGYNSPLHF
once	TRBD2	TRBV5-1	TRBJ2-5	TGCGCCAGCAGCTTGGGGACTAGCGGGGGCCAAGAGACCCAGTACTTC	CASSLGTSGGQETQYF
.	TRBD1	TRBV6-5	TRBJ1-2	TGTGCCAGCAGCCGAGACATAAGACAGGGTGAAGGCTACACCTTC	CASSRDIRQGEGYTF
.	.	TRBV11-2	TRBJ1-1	TGTGCCAGCAGCCGTCGGATGAAGGAAGAAGCTTTCTTT	CASSRRMKEEAFF
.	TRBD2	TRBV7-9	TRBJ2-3	TGTGCCAGCAGCGTCGGGACTAGCGGGGGGGCAGATACGCAGTATTTT	CASSVGTSGGADTQYF
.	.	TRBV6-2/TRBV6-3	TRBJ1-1	TGTGCCAGCAGTACGGCTCACACTGAAGCTTTCTTT	CASSTAHTEAFF
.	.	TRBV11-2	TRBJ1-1	TGTGCCAGCAGCTTTGTCGGGGGGCGCGGGAACACTGAAGCTTTCTTT	CASSFVGGRGNTEAFF
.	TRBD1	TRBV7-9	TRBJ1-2	TGTGCCAGCAGCCAGAGGGGACAGGGGAACGGCGGCTACACCTTC	CASSQRGQGNGGYTF
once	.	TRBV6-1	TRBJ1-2	TGTGCCAGCAGTGACAGGGGTGGCTACACCTTC	CASSDRGGYTF